This T cell receptor (beta chain) is drawn from a study of T cell changes during pregnancy in multiple sclerosis. V lost 5 bases to trimming and J lost 0 bases; unmatched junction nucleotides: 4. CDR3 length: 15 residues. CDR1 is SGHRS and CDR2 is YFSETQ in the germline V gene. Here immunoSEQ multiplex PCR was the method, and the copy in TCRdb shows in-frame clones only, minus some. The repertoire holds approximately 92,000 clones, with about 92% as singletons. Source: peripheral blood, taken in the first trimester of pregnancy. The chain joins TRBV5-1 to TRBJ2-2; 7 bases line up with TRBD2. The TCR comes from a female donor with multiple sclerosis, enrolled in a pregnancy study. As DNA, the CDR3 is TGCGCCAGCAGACGGGACTACCCGAACACCGGGGAGCTGTTTTTT. Protein: CASRRDYPNTGELFF.